Each of the 13 T cell receptor beta chains below was sequenced from the same sample in a study of blood T cell repertoires in COVID-19. Measured with immunoSEQ multiplex PCR; TCRdb has only the in-frame clones, and not every one. The sample lists around 130,000 clones; approximately 83% were seen once. The sequenced material came from peripheral blood. The receptors derive from a woman between 45 and 65 years old who had recovered from COVID-19.

The chain employs TRBV7-9 and TRBJ1-5, with D maybe TRBD1 (6 bases). Per the germline V gene, CDR1 is SEHNR and CDR2 is FQNEAQ (reference sequence). This CDR3 region has 15 residues. V lost 8 bases to trimming and J lost 2 bases, with 16 bases between them. In DNA form, the CDR3 reads TGTGCCAGCGCTCCAGGCCCAGGGGGCAATCAGCCCCAGCATTTT. It yields the protein CASAPGPGGNQPQHF. Supplemented by reference TRBV7-9 and TRBJ1-5, the full variable domain reads DTGVSQNPRHKITKRGQNVTFRCDPISEHNRLYWYRQTLGQGPEFLTYFQNEAQLEKSRLLSDRFSAERPKGSFSTLEIQRTEQGDSAMYLCASAPGPGGNQPQHFGDGTRLSIL.

The genes are TRBV10-3 and TRBJ1-2, with D possibly matching TRBD1 (5 bases). The germline V and J ends were trimmed by 4 bases and 4 bases, with 16 bases remaining between them. The CDR3 covers 15 residues. Germline V CDR1 and CDR2: ENHRY, SYGVKD. The CDR3 DNA sequence: TGTGCCATCAGTGGAGCGGGACGGACCCTCTATGGCTACACCTTC. Translating it yields CAISGAGRTLYGYTF.

The chain employs TRBV5-1 and TRBJ2-3, with a possible D match to TRBD1 (6 bases). The CDR3 totals 15 residues. In germline, CDR1 is SGHRS, CDR2 YFSETQ. The germline V and J ends were trimmed by 6 bases and 5 bases, with 19 bases remaining between them. The DNA for the CDR3 is TGCGCCAGCAATGACAGGAACGTTGGGAAAGATACGCAGTATTTT. This gives the protein CASNDRNVGKDTQYF.

The V and J genes are TRBV4-2 and TRBJ1-2; TRBD1 might be the D (6 bases). Germline V gene sequence: CDR1 LGHNA, CDR2 YNFKEQ. The CDR3 has 16 residues. Trimming took 2 bases from V and 7 from J, leaving 20 bases between them. The CDR3 loop is CASSQPGDPFSRGYTF. In nucleotides, the CDR3 is TGTGCCAGCAGCCAACCAGGGGATCCATTTAGTCGTGGCTACACCTTC.

The chain is built from TRBV2 and TRBJ2-5; 8 bases map to TRBD1. The germline CDR1 and CDR2 sequences are SNHLY and FYNNEI. This CDR3 has 16 amino acids. The V gene end was trimmed by 6 bases and the J gene end by 4 bases; junction bases not matched to a gene: 13. CDR3 loop: CASRPGQGRALETQYF. The CDR3 nucleotides read TGTGCCAGCAGGCCTGGACAGGGCCGCGCTCTAGAGACCCAGTACTTC.

This clone is a singleton in its sample. V and J are TRBV4-1 and TRBJ1-1, with 8 bases fitting TRBD1. V lost 4 bases to trimming and J lost 5 bases; unmatched junction nucleotides: 9. Germline CDR1 is MGHRA and CDR2 is YSYEKL. The CDR3 has 15 amino acids. The CDR3 DNA reads TGCGCCAGCAGCCGAACCTTGGACAGGGCGACTGAAGCTTTCTTT. It codes for CASSRTLDRATEAFF.

This rearrangement joins TRBV6-6 to TRBJ1-5, with 9 bases identical to TRBD1. Trimming cost V 7 bases and J 2 bases; bases outside gene matches: 6. Germline V gene data show CDR1 as MNHNY and CDR2 as SVGAGI (reference sequence). The CDR3 has 15 amino acids. Here the CDR3 DNA reads TGTGCCAGCATTAAAACAGGGGGCGGCAATCAGCCCCAGCATTTT. This translates into CASIKTGGGNQPQHF.

This clone was seen only once. The chain employs TRBV10-3 and TRBJ1-1; 7 bases agree with TRBD1. The length of the CDR3 is 14 residues. The trim removed 10 bases at V and 0 bases at J, leaving 8 bases unmatched. The germline V gene encodes CDR1 ENHRY and CDR2 SYGVKD. CDR3 protein: CATSRQGLNTEAFF. CDR3 nucleotide sequence: TGTGCCACGTCCCGACAGGGACTGAACACTGAAGCTTTCTTT.

In its sample, this clone was seen once. The CDR3 here is CASRTGINLNTEAFF. As DNA, the CDR3 is TGTGCCAGCAGGACAGGGATTAACCTGAACACTGAAGCTTTCTTT. The genes are TRBV6-5 and TRBJ1-1; TRBD1 aligns across 7 bases. There are 15 residues in the CDR3. Germline V lookup: CDR1 MNHEY, CDR2 SVGAGI. V lost 6 bases, J lost 0 bases, and 7 bases stayed unmatched.

The genes are TRBV19 and TRBJ1-1, with D possibly matching TRBD1 (5 bases). The CDR3 runs 12 residues. Deletions cut 8 bases from V and 1 base from J, with 8 bases between. CDR1 and CDR2 from the germline V gene are LNHDA and SQIVND (reference sequence). The CDR3 reads CASGQGNTEAFF. CDR3 DNA sequence: TGTGCCAGTGGGCAGGGGAACACTGAAGCTTTCTTT.

The chain employs TRBV5-1 and TRBJ1-2; 9 bases are a match to TRBD1. This CDR3 has 17 residues. In germline, CDR1 is SGHRS, CDR2 YFSETQ. J lost 8 bases, V lost 4 bases, and 18 bases had no gene match. The CDR3 spells CASSPGALDRGIEGYTF. The CDR3 DNA reads TGCGCCAGCAGCCCCGGCGCCCTAGACAGGGGGATTGAAGGCTACACCTTC. The full variable domain, in which reference TRBV5-1 and TRBJ1-2 provide the parts outside the CDR3, is KAGVTQTPRYLIKTRGQQVTLSCSPISGHRSVSWYQQTPGQGLQFLFEYFSETQRNKGNFPGRFSGRQFSNSRSEMNVSTLELGDSALYLCASSPGALDRGIEGYTFGSGTRLTVV.

The chain couples TRBV5-3 to TRBJ2-1; D unresolved. TRBV5-3 is assigned to the ORF class and has an uncertain function. The ends were cut back, 2 bases at V and 0 bases at J, with 24 bases in the middle. This CDR3 is 20 amino acids long. CDR3 sequence (DNA): TGTGCCAGAAGCTTTAGTTCCGCCAAAGATAAGCCCCACTCCTACAATGAGCAGTTCTTC. Protein: CARSFSSAKDKPHSYNEQFF.

This chain connects TRBV30 to TRBJ1-4; TRBD1 is a possible D gene (6 bases). The germline V and J ends were trimmed by 4 bases and 4 bases, with 19 bases remaining between them. Germline assignment: CDR1 GTSNPN and CDR2 SVGIG (reference sequence). The CDR3 has 16 amino acids. The CDR3 loop is CAWNPRGAVNNEKLFF. CDR3 coding DNA: TGTGCCTGGAACCCCCGGGGGGCAGTAAATAATGAAAAACTGTTTTTT.